These 9 T cell receptor beta chains were sequenced from one sample in a study of T cell responses to AZD1222 COVID-19 vaccine. Using immunoSEQ multiplex PCR, the repertoire was profiled, and TCRdb retains in-frame clones only, with some absent. The table includes about 87,000 clones, around 89% detected once. The specimen comprised peripheral blood, sampled on day 0 of AZD1222 vaccination. The receptors come from an adult in good health.

The chain combines TRBV5-1 with TRBJ2-7, with 11 bases that match TRBD2. The CDR3 length is 16 residues. With 4 bases clipped from V and 5 bases from J, the junction kept 11 bases outside the gene matches. Germline V gives CDR1 SGHRS, CDR2 YFSETQ. CDR3 sequence (DNA): TGCGCCAGCAGCCACGCCCAACTAGCGGGAGTAAACGAGCAGTACTTC. Protein product: CASSHAQLAGVNEQYF.

CDR3 in DNA: TGTGCCAGCTCCCCCACAGGGGGGGCGGAGACCCAGTACTTC. This sequence encodes CASSPTGGAETQYF. This rearrangement joins TRBV18 to TRBJ2-5, with D possibly being TRBD1 (8 bases). This CDR3 comprises 14 residues. V was clipped by 6 bases and J by 5 bases, with 16 bases between them. Germline V gene sequence: CDR1 KGHSH, CDR2 LQKENI.

The chain combines TRBV29-1 with TRBJ2-2; perhaps D is TRBD1 or TRBD2 (5 bases each). V shed 6 bases and J shed 0 bases, with 8 bases lying between them. The CDR3 is 13 amino acids. Per germline, CDR1 SQVTM and CDR2 ANQGSEA. This CDR3 reads CSVGRTNTGELFF. Here the CDR3 DNA reads TGCAGCGTGGGACGGACGAACACCGGGGAGCTGTTTTTT.

The J gene is TRBJ2-3, the V gene TRBV24-1; D call uncertain. The CDR3 covers 12 residues. V was trimmed by 2 bases and J by 5 bases, leaving 4 bases between them. Germline V lookup: CDR1 KGHDR, CDR2 SFDVKD. For the CDR3, the DNA is TGTGCCACCAGTGATTACCTAGATACGCAGTATTTT. It yields the protein CATSDYLDTQYF.

The table lists this clone with a count of one. The V call is TRBV5-1, the J call TRBJ2-2; 8 bases line up with TRBD1. Trimming removed 0 bases from V and 4 bases from J; junction bases left unmatched: 2. This CDR3 comprises 15 residues. Germline CDR1 and CDR2: SGHRS and YFSETQ. Here the CDR3 DNA reads TGCGCCAGCAGCTTGGCCCAGGGGGCCACCGGGGAGCTGTTTTTT. Protein product: CASSLAQGATGELFF.

The chain uses TRBV6-5 and TRBJ1-6; no clear D. The CDR3 has 14 amino acids. The germline V gene encodes CDR1 MNHEY and CDR2 SVGAGI. The V end was cut by 0 bases, the J end by 7 bases, with 7 bases between. In DNA form, the CDR3 reads TGTGCCAGCAGTTACTCGGATTCCAATTCACCCCTCCACTTT. It is translated as CASSYSDSNSPLHF.

The rearrangement joins TRBV2 to TRBJ2-3, with unresolved D. Germline V gene data show CDR1 as SNHLY and CDR2 as FYNNEI. The CDR3 consists of 11 residues. V was trimmed by 5 bases and J by 6 bases, leaving 6 bases between them. In DNA form, the CDR3 reads TGTGCCAGCAGTTCTTGGGATACGCAGTATTTT. Protein sequence: CASSSWDTQYF.

This chain joins TRBV27 and TRBJ1-4; D is undetermined. The germline CDR1 and CDR2 sequences are MNHEY and SMNVEV (reference sequence). V lost 3 bases, J lost 2 bases, and 1 base lay in between. There are 12 residues in the CDR3. The chain's CDR3 is CASSFTNEKLFF. CDR3 DNA sequence: TGTGCCAGCAGTTTCACTAATGAAAAACTGTTTTTT.

The chain recombines TRBV5-8 with TRBJ1-1; weak D call: TRBD1 (6 bases). From germline, CDR1 is SGHTS and CDR2 YDEGEE. This CDR3 has 16 residues. Trimming pared 2 bases from V and 0 bases from J, leaving 14 bases between. CDR3 protein: CASSLGSWTVNTEAFF. Written as DNA, the CDR3 is TGTGCCAGCAGCTTAGGGAGTTGGACAGTGAACACTGAAGCTTTCTTT.